Given below is one T cell receptor (beta chain) in context. V shed 4 bases, J shed 4 bases, and the junction held 12 bases outside the gene matches. The CDR3 covers 17 residues. Germline loops: CDR1 SGHRS, CDR2 YFSETQ. The data stem from a study of CD8+ T cells in alopecia areata. Extracted RNA was reverse transcribed, and the resulting cDNA served as sequencing template. Some clones are missing from TCRdb's copy, which holds only in-frame ones; the method was immunoSEQ multiplex PCR. The sample consists of approximately 280,000 clones, roughly 60% of them appearing once. Treatment reported: oral pan-JAK inhibitor, 5-10 mg twice daily.

The chain combines TRBV5-1 with TRBJ1-1; TRBD1 matches at 11 bases. The source is a human donor with alopecia areata. This sample comprised CD4+ T cells sorted from blood, obtained at week 24, from a patient treated with tofacitinib. CDR3 sequence (DNA): TGCGCCAGCAGCCCCCATGGGACAGGGGGGTCTCTCACTGAAGCTTTCTTT. Encoded protein: CASSPHGTGGSLTEAFF.